Following are 15 T cell receptor beta chains from one sample sequenced in a study of graft-versus-host responses after intestinal transplantation. Sequencing used immunoSEQ multiplex PCR; TCRdb keeps in-frame clones, though not all of them. The sample holds tens of thousands of clones, 90% to 95% seen once. Antigens of these TCRs are unknown. Sequences were derived from unstimulated CD8+ T cells sorted from spleen or lymph node cells, sampled before intestinal transplant. These receptors came from a human donor who received an intestinal transplant.

The gene calls are TRBV19 and TRBJ2-3; 12 bases are a match to TRBD2. After removal of 5 bases from V and 3 bases from J, the junction contained 12 bases not matched to a gene. CDR1 and CDR2 (germline): LNHDA, SQIVND (reference sequence). The CDR3 has 18 residues. CDR3: CASSPEERGLAGTDTQYF. DNA of the CDR3: TGTGCCAGTAGTCCGGAGGAGCGCGGACTAGCGGGAACAGATACGCAGTATTTT.

The chain has TRBV6-6 and TRBJ2-3; D is undetermined. Germline V gene data show CDR1 as MNHNY and CDR2 as SVGAGI (reference sequence). V was trimmed by 3 bases and J by 2 bases, leaving 9 bases between them. This CDR3 has 14 residues. The CDR3 DNA sequence: TGTGCCAGCAGTTATGCGGTAGACACAGATACGCAGTATTTT. Protein: CASSYAVDTDTQYF.

The gene calls are TRBV2 and TRBJ2-7; D uncertain. Germline V gene data show CDR1 as SNHLY and CDR2 as FYNNEI. This CDR3 comprises 11 residues. Trimming took 10 bases from V and 6 from J, leaving 13 bases between them. This CDR3 is CAIKPAGEQYF. Here the CDR3 DNA reads TGTGCCATCAAACCCGCAGGCGAGCAGTACTTC.

The chain uses TRBV5-6 and TRBJ1-1, with a tentative D call TRBD1 (5 bases). V was shortened by 0 bases and J by 3 bases, with 9 bases between the two germline ends. Per germline, CDR1 SGHDT and CDR2 YYEEEE. The CDR3 extends over 14 amino acids. The chain's CDR3 is CASSLGIGDTEAFF. The CDR3 DNA reads TGTGCCAGCAGCTTGGGGATAGGGGACACTGAAGCTTTCTTT.

This clone was counted once. The chain combines TRBV28 with TRBJ2-7; 13 bases fit TRBD2. This CDR3 has 15 amino acids. The germline CDR1 and CDR2 sequences are MDHEN and SYDVKM. J gave up 3 bases and V 7 bases, and 6 bases lay outside the gene matches. The CDR3 region has the DNA TGTGCCAGCACACTAGCGGGAGGGGAGGTCTACGAGCAGTACTTC. Its translation: CASTLAGGEVYEQYF.

This sequence joins TRBV4-1 and TRBJ2-2; D is uncertain. CDR3 size: 13 residues. The V end lost 4 bases, the J end lost 0 bases, and 3 bases lay between the germline ends. In germline, CDR1 is MGHRA, CDR2 YSYEKL. The CDR3: CASSLTNTGELFF. The DNA of the CDR3 is TGCGCCAGCAGCCTTACGAACACCGGGGAGCTGTTTTTT.

This rearrangement joins TRBV30 to TRBJ2-3; TRBD2 might be the D (6 bases). Per the germline V gene, CDR1 is GTSNPN and CDR2 is SVGIG (reference sequence). The V end was cut by 2 bases, the J end by 3 bases, with 15 bases between. The CDR3 runs 15 residues. DNA for the CDR3: TGTGCCTGGAGTACAGGAGGGCGACAGACAGATACGCAGTATTTT. This translates into CAWSTGGRQTDTQYF.

The V call is TRBV7-2, the J call TRBJ1-2; D not resolved. The CDR3 loop spans 15 amino acids. In germline, CDR1 is SGHTA, CDR2 FQGNSA. Trimming shortened V by 4 bases and J by 2 bases, and 14 bases separated the two germline ends. For the CDR3, the DNA is TGTGCCAGCAGCTCCAGATCGACGGAGAACTATGGCTACACCTTC. Its protein is CASSSRSTENYGYTF.

The rearrangement joins TRBV7-8 to TRBJ2-1; 10 positions agree with TRBD2. J was trimmed by 0 bases and V by 2 bases; bases with no gene match: 10. This CDR3 spans 19 amino acids. CDR1 and CDR2 (germline): SGHVS, FQNEAQ. The CDR3 protein is CASSLPAGTSESSYNEQFF. CDR3 DNA: TGTGCCAGCAGCTTACCCGCCGGGACTAGCGAGAGCTCCTACAATGAGCAGTTCTTC.

V gene TRBV11-2 combines with J gene TRBJ2-5; D uncertain. This CDR3 spans 12 amino acids. CDR1 and CDR2 from the germline V gene are SGHAT and FQNNGV. The V and J ends lost 5 bases and 10 bases respectively, with 14 bases between them. The DNA of the CDR3 is TGTGCCAGCAGCCGCACGAGCGACGACCAGTACTTC. Protein sequence: CASSRTSDDQYF.

The chain recombines TRBV6-1 with TRBJ2-7, with D possibly TRBD2 on 6 matching bases. The V gene's germline CDR1 is MNHNS and CDR2 SASEGT. The V end was cut by 9 bases, the J end by 4 bases, with 16 bases between. The CDR3 spans 13 residues. DNA for the CDR3: TGTGCCAGTAGCGGCCCAGCCCCTTACGAGCAGTACTTC. This codes for CASSGPAPYEQYF.

The rearrangement uses TRBV5-5 and TRBJ2-5; D is ambiguous. V dropped 1 base and J dropped 5 bases, with 12 bases sitting between them. This CDR3 is 14 amino acids long. In germline, CDR1 is SGHKS, CDR2 YYEKEE (reference sequence). CDR3 sequence (DNA): TGTGCCAGCAGCTTGATATCGGTGCTGGAGACCCAGTACTTC. Amino acids: CASSLISVLETQYF.

The rearrangement links TRBV15 to TRBJ2-5; 10 bases match TRBD2. The length of the CDR3 is 16 residues. J gave up 3 bases and V 0 bases, and 4 bases lay outside the gene matches. The germline CDR1 and CDR2 sequences are LNHNV and YYDKDF (reference sequence). As DNA, the CDR3 is TGTGCCACCAGCAGAGACCCCAGCGGGAGGGAAGAGACCCAGTACTTC. Translation: CATSRDPSGREETQYF.

V usage is TRBV29-1 and J usage is TRBJ2-5; no clear D gene. Germline V gene data show CDR1 as SQVTM and CDR2 as ANQGSEA. CDR3 length: 13 residues. Trimming removed 4 bases at V and 1 base at J, with 10 bases between. The CDR3 loop is CSVGISPQETQYF. CDR3 DNA sequence: TGCAGCGTTGGTATTAGTCCCCAAGAGACCCAGTACTTC. The full variable domain, with the rest looked up from reference TRBV29-1 and TRBJ2-5, is SAVISQKPSRDICQRGTSLTIQCQVDSQVTMMFWYRQQPGQSLTLIATANQGSEATYESGFVIDKFPISRPNLTFSTLTVSNMSPEDSSIYLCSVGISPQETQYFGPGTRLLVL.

CDR3 nucleotides: TGTGCCAGGGTGGGCAGCAATCAGCCCCAGCATTTT. This gives the protein CARVGSNQPQHF. The V and J genes are TRBV6-4 and TRBJ1-5; D remains ambiguous. V was clipped by 9 bases and J by 1 base, with 7 bases between them. The length of the CDR3 is 12 residues. The germline V gene encodes CDR1 MRHNA and CDR2 SNTAGT.